This T cell receptor (beta chain) was recorded in a study of blood T cell repertoires in COVID-19. The CDR3 has 21 residues. Trimming removed 5 bases from V and 2 bases from J; junction bases left unmatched: 20. Germline lookup yields CDR1 MNHNY and CDR2 SVGAGI (reference sequence). Generated by immunoSEQ multiplex PCR, the TCRdb table keeps only in-frame clones and is missing some. The table has a few hundred thousand clones, over 85% seen once. This clonotype was obtained from a young woman with COVID-19, enrolled during active disease. The sample comprised peripheral blood. This chain connects TRBV6-6 to TRBJ2-5, with 13 bases lining up with TRBD2. CDR3 sequence reads: CASSPGTGPFTSGGEQETQYF. CDR3 coding DNA: TGTGCCAGCAGTCCAGGGACAGGCCCATTTACTAGCGGGGGGGAACAAGAGACCCAGTACTTC.